This TCR beta chain came from a study of T cell responses to AZD1222 COVID-19 vaccine. Method: immunoSEQ multiplex PCR; TCRdb's copy keeps in-frame clones and lacks some. The table lists fewer than 150,000 clones, around 92% of them singletons. Material: peripheral blood, obtained 28 days after the second AZD1222 dose. The clonotype comes from an adult who received the AZD1222 COVID-19 vaccine.

As DNA, the CDR3 is TGTGCCAGCAGCCCACACCCTAGGGACAGGGGGCGGGCGGCCGGGGAGCTGTTTTTT. Residues: CASSPHPRDRGRAAGELFF. The chain has TRBV11-3 and TRBJ2-2, with 12 bases that match TRBD1. Germline V gene data show CDR1 as SGHNT and CDR2 as YENEEA. This CDR3 spans 19 amino acids. V shed 5 bases, J shed 6 bases, and the junction held 16 bases outside the gene matches.